These 11 T cell receptor beta chains originate from one sample sequenced in a study of shared clonotypes between healthy human individuals. The protocol was immunoSEQ multiplex PCR, while the TCRdb copy is restricted to in-frame clones and leaves out a portion. The profile shows around 2.1 million clones, approximately 94% of them singletons. Sequences were obtained from naive CD4+ T cells sorted from blood. Subset: CD45RA+ positively selected. The source is a man between 18 and 29 years old in good health.

J is TRBJ2-5 and V is TRBV19, with D tentatively TRBD2 (6 bases). The J call may be in error: the DNA end matches TRBJ2-7 better. This CDR3 region has 13 residues. Germline loops: CDR1 LNHDA, CDR2 SQIVND (reference sequence). The CDR3 bases are TGTGCCAGTAGTGTAGCGGCTCCCTACGAGCAGTACTTC. It specifies CASSVAAPYEQYF.

This clone appeared a single time. This chain links TRBV6-6 with TRBJ2-1, with D perhaps matching TRBD2 (6 bases). The ends were cut back, 6 bases at V and 1 base at J, with 13 bases in the middle. Per germline, CDR1 MNHNY and CDR2 SVGAGI (reference sequence). CDR3 length: 15 residues. The chain's CDR3 is CASSWDFSSYNEQFF. In nucleotides, the CDR3 is TGTGCCAGCAGCTGGGACTTCTCATCCTACAATGAGCAGTTCTTC.

The chain's CDR3 is CASSQGSGIGYEQYF. CDR3 in DNA: TGTGCCAGCAGCCAAGGGTCGGGGATCGGGTACGAGCAGTACTTC. The chain joins TRBV14 to TRBJ2-7; D perhaps matches TRBD2 (5 bases). The CDR3 totals 15 residues. V was trimmed by 1 base and J by 4 bases, leaving 14 bases between them. Germline V gives CDR1 SGHDN, CDR2 FVKESK.

The V call is TRBV4-3, the J call TRBJ1-4, with 9 bases aligning to TRBD1. The CDR3 totals 17 residues. CDR1 LGHNA and CDR2 YSLEER come from the germline V gene. The ends lost 4 bases at V and 7 bases at J; junction bases unmatched: 13. The CDR3 reads CASSRGETGTGSEKLFF. CDR3 nucleotides: TGCGCCAGCAGCCGAGGAGAAACCGGGACAGGGAGTGAAAAACTGTTTTTT.

The gene calls are TRBV7-2 and TRBJ1-1; D is perhaps TRBD1 (6 bases). Germline V gives CDR1 SGHTA, CDR2 FQGNSA. V lost 3 bases and J 7 bases, leaving 15 bases between the germline ends. The CDR3 has 14 residues. The CDR3 loop is CASSFSRGRDEAFF. CDR3 bases: TGTGCCAGCAGCTTTTCCAGGGGAAGGGATGAAGCTTTCTTT. Drawing the rest from reference TRBV7-2 and TRBJ1-1, the complete variable domain is GAGVSQSPSNKVTEKGKDVELRCDPISGHTALYWYRQSLGQGLEFLIYFQGNSAPDKSGLPSDRFSAERTGGSVSTLTIQRTQQEDSAVYLCASSFSRGRDEAFFGQGTRLTVV.

The gene calls are TRBV6-6 and TRBJ2-7; 8 positions match TRBD2. In germline, CDR1 is MNHNY, CDR2 SVGAGI (reference sequence). J lost 0 bases, V lost 8 bases, and 12 bases had no gene match. This CDR3 region has 16 residues. CDR3 bases: TGTGCCAGCGGCTTACCTAGCGGGCCCAGCTCCTACGAGCAGTACTTC. Protein product: CASGLPSGPSSYEQYF.

This chain connects TRBV7-2 to TRBJ1-5; D gene unclear. V was shortened by 1 base and J by 9 bases, with 10 bases between the two germline ends. There are 13 residues in the CDR3. The germline V gene encodes CDR1 SGHTA and CDR2 FQGNSA. The CDR3 sequence is CASSLETGRPQHF. The CDR3 region has the DNA TGTGCCAGCAGCTTAGAGACGGGCAGGCCCCAGCATTTT. The full variable domain, its missing parts supplied by reference TRBV7-2 and TRBJ1-5, is GAGVSQSPSNKVTEKGKDVELRCDPISGHTALYWYRQSLGQGLEFLIYFQGNSAPDKSGLPSDRFSAERTGGSVSTLTIQRTQQEDSAVYLCASSLETGRPQHFGDGTRLSIL.

The CDR3 DNA is TGTGCCACCCGCCGAAGACAGGGGGGAGGGGAGCAGTACTTC. Its protein is CATRRRQGGGEQYF. V and J are TRBV11-2 and TRBJ2-7, with 9 bases lining up with TRBD1. CDR1 and CDR2 (germline): SGHAT, FQNNGV. The V segment lost 10 bases and the J segment 7 bases; nucleotides outside the gene matches: 14. This CDR3 has 14 residues.

The chain couples TRBV30 to TRBJ1-4, with TRBD1 as a possible D gene (5 bases). The CDR3 has 14 residues. V shed 0 bases and J shed 10 bases, with 15 bases lying between them. Germline V gene sequence: CDR1 GTSNPN, CDR2 SVGIG (reference sequence). The CDR3 DNA reads TGTGCCTGGAGTGTAGGTGGCCAGGGCGGAAAACTGTTTTTT. This codes for CAWSVGGQGGKLFF.

J is TRBJ2-4 and V is TRBV7-2; maybe TRBD2 (5 bases). Trimming took 3 bases from V and 6 from J, leaving 9 bases between them. The CDR3 has 13 amino acids. Per the germline V gene, CDR1 is SGHTA and CDR2 is FQGNSA. The CDR3 here is CASSLEARNIQYF. The CDR3 coding sequence is TGTGCCAGCAGCTTGGAGGCTCGAAACATTCAGTACTTC. Complete variable domain (other parts from reference TRBV7-2 and TRBJ2-4): GAGVSQSPSNKVTEKGKDVELRCDPISGHTALYWYRQSLGQGLEFLIYFQGNSAPDKSGLPSDRFSAERTGGSVSTLTIQRTQQEDSAVYLCASSLEARNIQYFGAGTRLSVL.

CDR3 in amino acids: CASSDRSGLYNEQFF. CDR3 sequence (DNA): TGTGCCAGCAGCGATAGGAGCGGCCTTTACAATGAGCAGTTCTTC. The chain is built from TRBV7-9 and TRBJ2-1, with a tentative D call TRBD2 (5 bases). The CDR3 runs 15 residues. The ends were cut back, 5 bases at V and 4 bases at J, with 15 bases in the middle. Germline V gene lookup returns CDR1 SEHNR and CDR2 FQNEAQ (reference sequence).